This entry concerns a single T cell receptor (beta chain). Which antigen it targets is not known. No base qualities exist here, and no much larger clone lies one base off it. The data originate from a study of post-analysis software for immune sequencing data (dated by TCRdb to the mid-2010s). With regard to the full study: Disease courses on record covered relapsing-remitting, secondary progressive and progressive-relapsing multiple sclerosis, though some patients had no subtype annotation. The patient repertoires were compared against approximately ten previously published healthy control repertoires obtained from donors aged about 6 to 26 years. A subset of samples was prepared in parallel using single-end sample barcoding, then pooled and co-amplified after Illumina adapter ligation.

V is reduced by 6 bases and J by 3 bases, leaving a spacing of 11 bases between them. CDR1 and CDR2, looked up from the germline V gene, are ENHRY and SYGVKD. From its cysteine to its phenylalanine, the CDR3 spans 13 amino acids. Only the CDR3 portion is preserved as DNA: 39 bases, with reading frame beginning at the first base. To demonstrate the VDJtools post-analysis software, TCR beta repertoires were profiled from the peripheral blood of 10 to 15 young patients with multiple sclerosis. The patients with multiple sclerosis were children and adolescents between roughly 6 and 15 years of age. The paper's findings and limits, for the study overall: The control group was slightly older than the multiple sclerosis patient group. Direct clustering with F measure revealed strong co-clustering of samples prepared in the same batch, which led to a batch-effect correction. Multiple sclerosis patients had significantly lower normalized Chao1 diversity than controls, a result that suggests substantial peripheral T-cell clonal expansion. Patients showed significantly higher frequencies than controls for five TRBV segments, among them TRBV5-6, TRBV5-1 and TRBV20-1.

Receptor libraries were prepared by PCR. Sequenced using an Illumina HiSeq 2500. To reduce PCR and sequencing biases, unique molecular identifiers were built into the TCR beta cDNA libraries. Per 1 to 10 million input T cells, some 500,000 cDNA molecules were obtained, such that each molecule approximated one T cell. Patient libraries were prepared and sequenced with the same protocol used for the earlier healthy control dataset. Within a given batch, samples were prepared together, multiplexed and sequenced on the same HiSeq lane. Under the source paper's analysis protocol: Raw barcoded reads were processed with MIGEC, and single-read molecular identifier groups were discarded before consensus assembly and CDR3 extraction. VDJtools was used for post-analysis of the clonotype tables, with diversity normalized by down-sampling every dataset to the smallest sample size. To correct batch-related cross-sample contamination, repertoire overlap clustering matched CDR3 amino acid sequences but not nucleotide sequences. TCRdb redid the processing of the public reads, applying fastp at Q25 and MiXCR, and retained in-frame beta chains. Rows are unified per CDR3 protein, each entry keeping the most common DNA and genes. Clone size and V and J calls follow TCRdb, not the original study. The sample includes fewer than 550,000 distinct CDR3 sequences, with around a third observed a single time. 4.5% to 7.5% of the sample goes to the ten largest clones.

The receptor comes from a girl aged 2-17 years with multiple sclerosis. The sequencing sample was made of blood. The chain is assembled from TRBV10-3 and TRBJ1-2, and the D gene may be TRBD1, 6 bases matching. The CDR3 sequence is CAISPGQHYGYTF. The DNA sequence follows: TGTGCCATCAGCCCCGGACAGCACTATGGCTACACCTTC.